This TCR beta chain stems from a study of early T cells in non-severe SARS-CoV-2 infection. This clonotype came up many times. Attachment of unique molecular identifiers to individual cDNA molecules was performed. In TCRdb, the 5' RACE reads were re-called with MiXCR into one record per CDR3 protein. This table holds about 80,000 distinct CDR3 sequences, about 12% found once. Sequenced: whole blood. This TCR was recovered from an adult who was a healthcare worker with PCR-confirmed SARS-CoV-2 infection or an uninfected control (not recorded which).

The CDR3 DNA sequence: TGTGCCAGCAGCCTTAGCGGGAGGAAGGAGGAGCAGTACTTC. Its translation is CASSLSGRKEEQYF. V usage is TRBV14 and J usage is TRBJ2-7; 10 bases are shared with TRBD2. Germline-derived CDR1 and CDR2 are SGHDN and FVKESK. The length of the CDR3 is 14 residues. J gave up 7 bases and V 4 bases, and 7 bases lay outside the gene matches.